A selection of T cell receptor beta chains follows, all from one sample in a study of T cell responses to AZD1222 COVID-19 vaccine. Only in-frame clones appear in the TCRdb table, and some are missing; sequencing was by immunoSEQ multiplex PCR. The sample contains under 150,000 clones, around 92% of which appear only once. Here the sequenced sample was peripheral blood, taken on day 0 of AZD1222 vaccination. These receptors came from an adult in good health. Both conserved end residues are part of each CDR3. Fields, in order: V gene, J gene, clone size, D gene, CDR3 protein, CDR3 DNA. A D gene is named only where the DNA matches it firmly. Not every row has a clone size; where given, it reads once, few, many or a size class.

>TRBV27|TRBJ1-2|NA|NA
CASSWGRDYGYTF
TGTGCCAGCAGTTGGGGGAGGGACTATGGCTACACCTTC
>TRBV2|TRBJ2-7|once|NA
CASTAVYEQYF
TGTGCCAGCACTGCAGTCTACGAGCAGTACTTC
>TRBV3-1/TRBV3-2|TRBJ2-7|few|NA
CASSQVYEQYF
TGTGCCAGCAGCCAAGTCTACGAGCAGTACTTC
>TRBV27|TRBJ1-5|NA|TRBD1
CASSEDRGSNQPQHF
TGTGCCAGCAGTGAAGACAGGGGCAGCAATCAGCCCCAGCATTTT
>TRBV5-1|TRBJ2-1|NA|TRBD2
CASSSLAGGLYNEQFF
TGCGCCAGCAGCTCCCTAGCGGGAGGCCTCTACAATGAGCAGTTCTTC
>TRBV6-5|TRBJ2-1|NA|TRBD1
CASSYSVGTVYNEQFF
TGTGCCAGCAGTTACTCTGTTGGGACAGTTTACAATGAGCAGTTCTTC
>TRBV6-1|TRBJ1-2|NA|NA
CASSEGGAVVSDGYTF
TGTGCCAGCAGTGAGGGAGGGGCCGTAGTCTCGGATGGCTACACCTTC
>TRBV19|TRBJ1-2|NA|NA
CASSIGRFLSYGYTF
TGTGCCAGTAGTATCGGCAGGTTCCTATCTTATGGCTACACCTTC
>TRBV28|TRBJ2-6|NA|NA
CASFSSGSGANVLTF
TGTGCCAGTTTTTCCTCAGGGTCTGGGGCCAACGTCCTGACTTTC
>TRBV7-3|TRBJ2-1|NA|TRBD2
CASSLNREVNEQFF
TGTGCCAGCAGCTTAAACCGGGAGGTGAATGAGCAGTTCTTC
>TRBV13|TRBJ2-7|NA|NA
CASSSLEGSDEQYF
TGTGCCAGCAGCTCGTTGGAGGGGAGCGACGAGCAGTACTTC
>TRBV9|TRBJ2-7|once|TRBD1
CASSVGTGTYEQYF
TGTGCCAGCAGCGTAGGGACAGGCACCTACGAGCAGTACTTC
>TRBV12-3/TRBV12-4|TRBJ2-3|NA|NA
CASSIRSDTQYF
TGTGCCAGCAGTATAAGATCAGATACGCAGTATTTT
>TRBV21-1|TRBJ1-1|NA|NA
CASSALIATLRTEAFF
TGTGCCAGCAGCGCCCTCATAGCTACACTTCGCACTGAAGCTTTCTTT
>TRBV30|TRBJ2-1|NA|TRBD2
CAWSVRLAGGAANEQFF
TGTGCCTGGAGTGTACGGCTAGCGGGGGGGGCTGCGAATGAGCAGTTCTTC
>TRBV4-2|TRBJ1-2|NA|NA
CASSQVRDGGSRRGGYTF
TGTGCCAGCAGCCAAGTCCGTGATGGGGGCAGCCGAAGGGGTGGCTACACCTTC
>TRBV6-4|TRBJ2-2|once|TRBD1
CASSDKLHRGHTGELFF
TGTGCCAGCAGTGATAAACTCCACAGGGGGCACACCGGGGAGCTGTTTTTT
>TRBV12-5|TRBJ1-2|NA|TRBD1
CASGFLGGQGEYGYTF
TGTGCTAGTGGTTTCCTGGGTGGACAGGGGGAATATGGCTACACCTTC
>TRBV6-5|TRBJ2-3|NA|NA
CASSYEKFRTDTQYF
TGTGCCAGCAGTTACGAAAAGTTTAGGACAGATACGCAGTATTTT
>TRBV19|TRBJ2-2|NA|TRBD2
CASSTGTRPGELFF
TGTGCCAGTAGTACCGGGACTAGGCCCGGGGAGCTGTTTTTT
>TRBV6-1|TRBJ1-5|NA|NA
CASSEVGNQPQHF
TGTGCCAGCAGTGAAGTGGGAAATCAGCCCCAGCATTTT
>TRBV5-6|TRBJ2-7|NA|NA
CAPKSTGTAILEGEQYF
TGTGCCCCCAAAAGCACCGGGACCGCTATCCTTGAAGGCGAGCAGTACTTC
>TRBV2|TRBJ1-1|NA|NA
CASRENRDTEAFF
TGTGCCAGCAGGGAGAACAGGGACACTGAAGCTTTCTTT
>TRBV4-2|TRBJ2-7|once|NA
CASSPTRGRGSYEQYF
TGTGCCAGCAGCCCGACCAGGGGCAGGGGATCCTACGAGCAGTACTTC
>TRBV19|TRBJ1-1|once|NA
CASTWTANTEAFF
TGTGCCAGTACCTGGACGGCGAACACTGAAGCTTTCTTT
>TRBV7-9|TRBJ1-4|NA|TRBD1
CASQGARRQKLFF
TGTGCCAGTCAGGGGGCGCGACGCCAGAAACTGTTTTTT
>TRBV15|TRBJ1-5|NA|NA
CATSRDLGHNQPQHF
TGTGCCACCAGCAGAGATCTAGGTCACAATCAGCCCCAGCATTTT
>TRBV7-8|TRBJ2-1|NA|NA
CASSLAAGTYNEQFF
TGTGCCAGCAGCTTAGCGGCGGGAACCTACAATGAGCAGTTCTTC
>TRBV19|TRBJ2-5|NA|NA
CASTPEFRRGRETQYF
TGTGCCAGTACCCCCGAGTTCAGGCGGGGCAGGGAGACCCAGTACTTC
>TRBV5-1|TRBJ1-5|NA|NA
CARGPTGQPQHF
TGCGCCAGGGGACCAACGGGTCAGCCCCAGCATTTT
>TRBV20-1|TRBJ2-7|NA|NA
CSGTGSNEQYF
TGCAGTGGAACTGGGAGCAACGAGCAGTACTTC
>TRBV24-1|TRBJ1-5|NA|NA
CATSDRTGFGQPQHF
TGTGCCACCAGTGACCGAACAGGGTTTGGTCAGCCCCAGCATTTT
>TRBV11-3|TRBJ2-7|NA|NA
CASSPQGKGYEQYF
TGTGCCAGCAGCCCCCAGGGAAAGGGCTACGAGCAGTACTTC
>TRBV19|TRBJ1-6|NA|NA
CASRGPPWYPNSPLHF
TGTGCCAGTAGAGGGCCCCCTTGGTACCCTAATTCACCCCTCCACTTT
>TRBV2|TRBJ1-1|NA|NA
CASWIGRMNTEAFF
TGTGCCAGCTGGATAGGTCGGATGAACACTGAAGCTTTCTTT
>TRBV6-5|TRBJ2-1|NA|TRBD2
CASRRAGVDRNEQFF
TGTGCCAGCAGGCGAGCGGGAGTCGATAGGAATGAGCAGTTCTTC
>TRBV4-1|TRBJ1-1|NA|NA
CASSQAGLYTEAFF
TGCGCCAGCAGCCAAGCGGGACTTTACACTGAAGCTTTCTTT
>TRBV25-1|TRBJ1-3|once|TRBD1
CASRESGQGGTIYF
TGTGCCAGCAGGGAATCGGGACAGGGGGGCACCATATATTTT
>TRBV20-1|TRBJ1-2|NA|NA
CSASQGRVKNGYTF
TGCAGTGCTAGTCAGGGGCGCGTTAAAAATGGCTACACCTTC
>TRBV7-9|TRBJ2-5|NA|TRBD2
CASRAGAAETQYF
TGTGCCAGCAGAGCGGGAGCGGCGGAGACCCAGTACTTC
>TRBV6-6|TRBJ2-1|NA|NA
CASRYHGSLNNEQFF
TGTGCCAGCAGATATCACGGGAGCCTTAACAATGAGCAGTTCTTC
>TRBV12-5|TRBJ2-7|once|NA
CASGLWDSYEQYF
TGTGCTAGTGGTTTGTGGGATAGCTACGAGCAGTACTTC
>TRBV6-5|TRBJ1-3|NA|NA
CASNAWGSGNTIYF
TGTGCCAGCAACGCTTGGGGGTCTGGAAACACCATATATTTT
>TRBV18|TRBJ1-3|NA|TRBD1
CASSFRQGDSSGNTIYF
TGTGCCAGCTCATTTCGACAGGGCGACTCCTCTGGAAACACCATATATTTT
>TRBV5-4|TRBJ1-4|NA|NA
CASSLMRARTNEKLFF
TGTGCCAGCAGCTTGATGCGGGCTAGAACTAATGAAAAACTGTTTTTT
>TRBV11-3|TRBJ2-3|NA|NA
CASSAGGGTDTQYF
TGTGCCAGCAGCGCAGGCGGGGGCACAGATACGCAGTATTTT
>TRBV5-1|TRBJ2-3|NA|TRBD2
CASSLGLAGADTQYF
TGCGCCAGCAGCTTGGGACTAGCGGGAGCCGATACGCAGTATTTT
>TRBV5-1|TRBJ2-1|once|NA
CASSWVPGASYNEQFF
TGCGCCAGCAGCTGGGTCCCGGGAGCTAGCTACAATGAGCAGTTCTTC
>TRBV24-1|TRBJ2-2|NA|TRBD1
CATSPSGTGRTGELFF
TGTGCCACCAGTCCCTCCGGGACAGGGCGCACCGGGGAGCTGTTTTTT
>TRBV16|TRBJ1-1|NA|NA
CASSQGRSNTEAFF
TGTGCCAGCAGCCAAGGGCGGTCGAACACTGAAGCTTTCTTT
>TRBV5-1|TRBJ2-2|NA|TRBD1
CASRGTGGGTGELFF
TGCGCCAGCAGGGGGACAGGGGGCGGCACCGGGGAGCTGTTTTTT
>TRBV24-1|TRBJ2-2|NA|NA
CATSNEGGTGELFF
TGTGCCACCAGTAACGAGGGGGGCACCGGGGAGCTGTTTTTT
>TRBV20-1|TRBJ1-2|once|NA
CSAAPGYGYTF
TGCAGTGCCGCACCTGGCTATGGCTACACCTTC
>TRBV11-2|TRBJ2-7|NA|TRBD2
CASRIEGGLAGGSQYF
TGTGCCAGCAGGATCGAGGGGGGACTAGCGGGAGGTTCGCAGTACTTC